The entry that follows covers one T cell receptor beta chain sequence. The antigen remains unidentified. This CDR3 contains 16 residues. Trimming took off 3 bases at V and 0 bases at J, with 13 bases between the two ends. Germline V gives CDR1 SGHRS, CDR2 YFSETQ. PCR employed 60 Vbeta and 13 Jbeta primers. Using immunoSEQ multiplex PCR, the repertoire was profiled, and TCRdb retains in-frame clones only, with some absent. This sample has over 100,000 clones, with approximately 82% found just once. The sample originates from a study of cytomegalovirus exposure and HLA in healthy donors. Study results and caveats: Other equally common chains were less clonally expanded than HLA-associated TCR beta chains, a later analysis showed.

The chain couples TRBV5-1 to TRBJ2-1; TRBD2 might be the D (5 bases). Material: PBMCs. This clonotype was obtained from a female donor in good health and CMV-seronegative. CDR3 sequence reads: CASSSLRTSSYNEQFF. CDR3 bases: TGCGCCAGCAGCTCCCTACGGACTTCCTCCTACAATGAGCAGTTCTTC.